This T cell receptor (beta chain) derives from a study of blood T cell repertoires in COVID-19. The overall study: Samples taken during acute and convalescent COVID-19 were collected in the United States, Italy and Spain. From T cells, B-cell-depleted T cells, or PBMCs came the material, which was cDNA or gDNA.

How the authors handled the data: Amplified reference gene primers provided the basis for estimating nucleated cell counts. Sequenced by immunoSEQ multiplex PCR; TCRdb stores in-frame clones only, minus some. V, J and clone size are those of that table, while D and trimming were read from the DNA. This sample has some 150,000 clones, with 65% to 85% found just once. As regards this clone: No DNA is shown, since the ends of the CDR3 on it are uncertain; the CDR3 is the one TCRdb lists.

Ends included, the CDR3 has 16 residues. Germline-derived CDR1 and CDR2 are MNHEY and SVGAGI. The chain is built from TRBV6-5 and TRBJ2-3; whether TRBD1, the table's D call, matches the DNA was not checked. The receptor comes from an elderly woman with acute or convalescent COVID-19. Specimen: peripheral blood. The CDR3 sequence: CASSSSDRGYTDTQYF.